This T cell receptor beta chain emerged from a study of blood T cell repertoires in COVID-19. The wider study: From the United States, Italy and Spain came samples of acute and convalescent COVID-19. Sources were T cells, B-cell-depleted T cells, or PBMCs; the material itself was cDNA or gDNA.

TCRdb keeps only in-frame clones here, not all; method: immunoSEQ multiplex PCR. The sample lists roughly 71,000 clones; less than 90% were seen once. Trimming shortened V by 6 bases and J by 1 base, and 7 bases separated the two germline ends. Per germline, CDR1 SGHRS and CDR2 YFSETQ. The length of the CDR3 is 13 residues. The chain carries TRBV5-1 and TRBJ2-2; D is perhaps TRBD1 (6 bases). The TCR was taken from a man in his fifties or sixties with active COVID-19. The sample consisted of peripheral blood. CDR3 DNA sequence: TGCGCCAGCACACAGGGGAACACCGGGGAGCTGTTTTTT. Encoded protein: CASTQGNTGELFF.